The present T cell receptor beta chain was sequenced within a study of T cell responses to AZD1222 COVID-19 vaccine. The CDR3 contains 15 residues. The germline V gene has CDR1 SGHDT and CDR2 YYEEEE. The V end was cut by 4 bases, the J end by 2 bases, with 13 bases between. Assay: immunoSEQ multiplex PCR; the TCRdb copy retains only in-frame clones and omits some. This repertoire shows approximately 70,000 clones, about 85% found once; its top ten account for over 20%. Study-wide results and caveats: Baseline seropositivity occurred in only 5 to 7 AZD1222 recipients. Spike regions recognized by vaccine-associated CD4 TCRs spanned the protein, led by 160-218 and 743-854.

Comments on this clone: Its antigen is undetermined.

The sequenced sample was peripheral blood, obtained on day 0 of AZD1222 vaccination. The chain joins TRBV5-6 to TRBJ1-3; D possibly corresponds to TRBD1 (5 bases). The receptor's source is an adult in good health. The CDR3 loop is CASSPLGGPGNTIYF. CDR3 coding DNA: TGTGCCAGCAGCCCCCTGGGGGGACCTGGAAACACCATATATTTT.